A single sample gave rise to the 3 T cell receptor beta chains below, sequenced in a study of early T cells in non-severe SARS-CoV-2 infection. TCRdb recomputed calls from the 5' RACE reads with MiXCR, one row per CDR3 protein. The repertoire holds some 25,000 distinct CDR3 sequences, with approximately 4.5% as singletons. Material for sequencing was whole blood. Receptor source: an adult who was a healthcare worker with PCR-confirmed SARS-CoV-2 infection or an uninfected control (not recorded which).

This clonotype was counted many times. The chain links TRBV20-1 to TRBJ2-3; D not resolved. Germline V gene sequence: CDR1 DFQATT, CDR2 SNEGSKA (reference sequence). This CDR3 contains 13 residues. The V and J ends lost 7 bases and 2 bases respectively, with 13 bases between them. As DNA, the CDR3 is TGCAGTGTCCGGCGGAATCCCACAGATACGCAGTATTTT. It codes for CSVRRNPTDTQYF.

This clonotype was detected ten times or more. This chain links TRBV2 with TRBJ2-3; D unclear. Germline V CDR1 and CDR2: SNHLY, FYNNEI. This CDR3 region has 13 residues. V dropped 4 bases and J dropped 2 bases, with 7 bases sitting between them. The CDR3 DNA sequence: TGTGCCAGCAGTGGACTTTACACAGATACGCAGTATTTT. Translated, it gives CASSGLYTDTQYF.

The sample holds many counts of this clonotype. This chain links TRBV12-3 or TRBV12-4 with TRBJ2-4; TRBD2 matches 10 bases. Trimming at V came to 3 bases and at J to 8 bases, leaving 13 bases not matched to a gene. The CDR3 is made up of 17 amino acids. The CDR3 DNA sequence: TGTGCCAGCAGTTTCTCGCCCCCGGGACTAGCGAACCACATTCAGTACTTC. It encodes CASSFSPPGLANHIQYF.